The present T cell receptor (beta chain) was sequenced within a study of blood T cell repertoires in COVID-19. How the authors handled the data: Researchers report that nucleated cell counts were estimated from reference gene primer amplification. The method was immunoSEQ multiplex PCR; TCRdb's version includes in-frame clones alone and lacks a portion of them. From that table come the V and J calls and clone size; the DNA was used to work out D and trimming. The data contain over 110,000 clones, more than 70% of them seen just once; the ten biggest clones take up roughly 28%. The germline V gene has CDR1 SGDLS and CDR2 YYNGEE. V lost 0 bases and J lost 6, with 11 bases in between. This CDR3 comprises 14 residues.

This sequence originates from a human donor in a cohort sampled during active COVID-19. The V and J genes are TRBV9 and TRBJ2-3, with TRBD1 as a possible D gene (5 bases). The sample comprised peripheral blood. The CDR3 DNA reads as TGTGCCAGCAGCGTAGTCCACAAGGGGGATACGCAGTATTTT. It encodes CASSVVHKGDTQYF.